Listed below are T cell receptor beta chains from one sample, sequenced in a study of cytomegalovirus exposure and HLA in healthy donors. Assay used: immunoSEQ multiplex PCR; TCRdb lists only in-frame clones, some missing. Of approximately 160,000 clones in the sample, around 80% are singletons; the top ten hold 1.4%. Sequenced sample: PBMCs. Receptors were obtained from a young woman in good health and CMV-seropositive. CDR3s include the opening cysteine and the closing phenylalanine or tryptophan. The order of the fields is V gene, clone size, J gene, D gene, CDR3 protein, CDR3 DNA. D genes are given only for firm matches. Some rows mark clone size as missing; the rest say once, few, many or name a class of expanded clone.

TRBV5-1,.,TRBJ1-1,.,CASSPVNGGRAEAFF,TGCGCCAGCAGCCCCGTAAACGGGGGGAGGGCTGAAGCTTTCTTT
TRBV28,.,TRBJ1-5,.,CASSFPDSTLPFNQPQHF,TGTGCCAGCAGTTTCCCGGACAGCACCTTACCGTTTAATCAGCCCCAGCATTTT
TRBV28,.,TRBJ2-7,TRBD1,CASSLLGQVLSSYEQYF,TGTGCCAGCAGTTTGTTAGGACAGGTCCTCTCCTCCTACGAGCAGTACTTC
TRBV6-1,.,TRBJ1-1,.,CASSDVVWGRTEAFF,TGTGCCAGCAGTGATGTTGTGTGGGGGCGTACTGAAGCTTTCTTT
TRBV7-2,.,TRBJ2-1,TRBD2,CASSARVSGRDEQFF,TGTGCCAGCAGCGCCCGTGTTAGCGGGAGGGATGAGCAGTTCTTC
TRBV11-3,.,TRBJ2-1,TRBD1,CASSPRQGIYNEQFF,TGTGCCAGCAGCCCTAGACAGGGGATTTACAATGAGCAGTTCTTC
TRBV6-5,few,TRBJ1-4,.,CASGRTNEKLFF,TGTGCCAGCGGACGGACAAATGAAAAACTGTTTTTT
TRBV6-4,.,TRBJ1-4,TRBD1,CASRKETGTEKLFF,TGTGCCAGCAGGAAGGAGACAGGGACTGAAAAACTGTTTTTT
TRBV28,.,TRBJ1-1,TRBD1,CASSPGTANMNTEAFF,TGTGCCAGCAGTCCCGGGACAGCGAATATGAACACTGAAGCTTTCTTT
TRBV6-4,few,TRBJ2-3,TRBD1,CASSDTSSGGRDTQYF,TGTGCCAGCAGTGACACTTCCTCAGGGGGTAGGGATACGCAGTATTTT
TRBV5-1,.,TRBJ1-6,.,CASSLKGPGDSPLHF,TGCGCCAGCAGCTTGAAAGGGCCCGGGGATTCACCCCTCCACTTT
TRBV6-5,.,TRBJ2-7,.,CASSYLTEGLLEQYF,TGTGCCAGCAGTTACTTAACGGAGGGGCTCTTGGAGCAGTACTTC
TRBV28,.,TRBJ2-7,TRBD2,CASSQPGLANNEQYF,TGTGCCAGCAGCCAACCGGGACTAGCGAACAATGAGCAGTACTTC
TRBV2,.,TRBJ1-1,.,CASGLSDSHSGETEAFF,TGTGCCAGCGGACTCTCGGACAGCCACTCCGGTGAAACTGAAGCTTTCTTT
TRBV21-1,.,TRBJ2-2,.,CASSKADRATGELFF,TGTGCCAGCAGCAAAGCCGACAGGGCTACCGGGGAGCTGTTTTTT